This T cell receptor (beta chain) was sequenced during a study of Ad26.COV2.S vaccination and SARS-CoV-2 variants (TCRdb year 2021). Study-level background: Vaccine-arm donors were drawn from COV1001, a multicentre, randomized, double-blind, placebo-controlled phase I-IIa trial of Ad26.COV2.S in healthy adults. TCRbeta repertoire sequencing served as the tool for gauging how specific and how broad the SARS-CoV-2-reactive T cell receptors were following Ad26.COV2.S vaccination. Trial participants were randomized into five groups of five, in which low-dose or high-dose Ad26.COV2.S was given once or twice, or placebo was given on both occasions. Blinding of investigators to trial group allocation was maintained during experiments and outcome assessment. Ad26.COV2.S was administered intramuscularly at 5 x 10^10 or 1 x 10^11 viral particles, either as a single shot or as two shots given 56 days apart. The TCR-sequenced set comprised about 30 samples: around 20 Ad26.COV2.S vaccine recipients, 5 placebo recipients and 8 SARS-CoV-2 convalescent individuals.

Of note for this clone: The clone's antigen remains unknown. Base-call qualities are not available, and no considerably larger clone is one nucleotide away.

The junction shows trimming of 6 bases on V and 2 bases on J, plus 8 bases between the germline ends. As encoded in the germline V gene, CDR1 is SQVTM while CDR2 is ANQGSEA. The cysteine opens and the phenylalanine closes a CDR3 of 12 amino acids. Kept here is only the CDR3 DNA, which spans 36 bases and is read in frame from base 1. The treatment or condition label, read with the paper, signifies: 15 to 20 received Ad26.COV2.S at low or high dose, single or two shots; about five received placebo; per-sample allocation not given. Repertoires of vaccine and placebo recipients were sequenced from samples taken on day 63 after the first injection. In Cohort 1b, 20 to 25 adults aged 18-55 years were enrolled at a single site in Boston, USA, between 29 July and 7 August 2020. As a vaccine, Ad26.COV2.S was a replication-incompetent adenovirus type 26 vector that expressed a prefusion-stabilized SARS-CoV-2 spike protein derived from the original Wuhan strain.

The immunoSEQ Assay was the method used to sequence TCRbeta CDR3 regions. After extraction, genomic DNA underwent amplification by bias-controlled multiplex PCR, followed by high-throughput sequencing. Under the source paper's analysis protocol: Collapsing and filtering of sequences were performed to quantify the absolute abundance of each unique TCRbeta CDR3 region. T cell fraction was estimated by normalization of TCRbeta template counts to usable DNA, with usable DNA being measured through amplification of reference genes present in all nucleated cells. Repertoire TCRs were annotated as SARS-CoV-2-specific by exact matching of V gene, CDR3 amino acid sequence and J gene to a known reactive TCR set. The reference SARS-CoV-2 TCR set came from MIRA and was filtered for enrichment in COVID-19-positive ImmuneCODE repertoires, removing public or cross-reactive TCRs. Using the MIRA antigens, annotated TCRs were further analysed by specific ORF or by position within an ORF. Breadth was defined as the number of annotated unique rearrangements divided by the total number of unique productive rearrangements, and depth was defined as the summed frequency of the annotated unique rearrangements. Group comparisons of TCR breadth used two-sided Wilcoxon rank-sum tests. In TCRdb, the immuneACCESS table is reduced to in-frame sequences with V and J assigned. These tables do not hold every clone; where another copy was compared, an unresolved V gene accounts for under half, and the others remain unexplained. The DNA gave D and trimming, while V, J and clone size come from that table. The sample yields approximately 420,000 clones; 70% to 90% were counted once. 3.6% of the sample comes from the top ten.

Overall study outcomes, separate from this receptor: The authors noted that the TCR breadth and depth analyses may have underestimated total T cell responses. Non-spike TCR breadth was comparable between vaccine and placebo recipients, consistent with the vaccine containing only spike. Higher spike-specific TCR breadth was observed in Ad26.COV2.S recipients than in placebo recipients (P = 0.0014). Comparing responses between vaccine doses or regimens was not something the study was powered to do. After vaccination, substantial breadth of spike-specific CD8+ and CD4+ T cell responses was reported.

The clonotype originates from a person between 18 and 59 years old who received the Ad26.COV2.S COVID-19 vaccine or a placebo. Material: peripheral blood, obtained in a trial of Ad26.COV2.S vaccine versus placebo. This sequence uses TRBV29-1 and TRBJ2-1; the D gene identity is not certain. The CDR3 reads as follows: CSVGPPYNEQFF. The DNA reads TGCAGCGTCGGACCACCCTACAATGAGCAGTTCTTC.